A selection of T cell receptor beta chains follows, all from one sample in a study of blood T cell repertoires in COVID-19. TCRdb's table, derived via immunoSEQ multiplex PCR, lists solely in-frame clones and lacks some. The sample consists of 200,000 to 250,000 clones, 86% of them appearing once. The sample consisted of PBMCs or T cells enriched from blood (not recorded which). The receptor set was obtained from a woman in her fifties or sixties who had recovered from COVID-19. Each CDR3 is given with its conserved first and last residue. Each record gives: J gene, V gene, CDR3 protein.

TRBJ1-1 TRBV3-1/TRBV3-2 CASSQGQTGTEAFF
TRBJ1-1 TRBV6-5 CASSYIPRRTEAFF
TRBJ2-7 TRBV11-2 CASSLVPRQGYEQYF
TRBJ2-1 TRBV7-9 CASSLGGLAGGEQFF
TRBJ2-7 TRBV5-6 CASSLAASGSYEQYF
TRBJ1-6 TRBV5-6 CASSLGGGVSPLHF
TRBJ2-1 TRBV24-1 CATSPSGAGGYNEQFF
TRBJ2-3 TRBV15 CATSRVLGTELDTQYF
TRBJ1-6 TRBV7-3 CASSLGGQESSPLHF
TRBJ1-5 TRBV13 CASCRSSNQPQHF
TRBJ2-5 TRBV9 CASSLSGYETQYF
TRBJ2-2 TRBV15 CATSRDWASNTGELFF
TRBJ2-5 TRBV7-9 CASSQAVAEKTQYF
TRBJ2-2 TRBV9 CASSASGRAPGELFF
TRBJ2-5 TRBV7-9 CASSLSGSGVKETQYF
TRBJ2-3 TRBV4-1 CASSQEGTPLSTDTQYF
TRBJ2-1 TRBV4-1 CASSQRGLAAYNEQFF
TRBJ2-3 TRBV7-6 CASSPLAGEGTDTQYF
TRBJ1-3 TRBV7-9 CASSPGTGSLGNTIYF
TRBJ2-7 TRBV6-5 CASSYTRGEQYF
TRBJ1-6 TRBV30 CAWNSGTGLNSPLHF
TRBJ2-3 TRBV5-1 CASSPPLASSDTQYF
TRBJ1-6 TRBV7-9 CASSAGQGIGNSPLHF
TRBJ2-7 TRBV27 CASSLSSSFYEQYF
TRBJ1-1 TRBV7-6 CASSFTQDHWSTEAFF
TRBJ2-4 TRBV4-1 CASSQDPVGGAIQYF
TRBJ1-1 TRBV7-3 CASKDSPNTEAFF